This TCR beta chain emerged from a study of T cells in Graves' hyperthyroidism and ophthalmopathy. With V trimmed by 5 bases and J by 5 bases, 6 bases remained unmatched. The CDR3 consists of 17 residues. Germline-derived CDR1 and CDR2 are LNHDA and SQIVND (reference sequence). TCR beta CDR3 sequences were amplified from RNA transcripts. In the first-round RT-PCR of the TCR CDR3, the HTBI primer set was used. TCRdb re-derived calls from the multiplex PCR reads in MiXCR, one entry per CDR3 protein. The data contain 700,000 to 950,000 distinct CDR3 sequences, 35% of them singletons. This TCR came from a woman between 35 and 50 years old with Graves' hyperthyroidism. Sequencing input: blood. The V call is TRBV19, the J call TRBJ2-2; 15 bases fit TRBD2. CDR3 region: CASSLGLAGGLTGELFF. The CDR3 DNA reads TGTGCCAGTAGTCTGGGACTAGCGGGGGGTTTAACCGGGGAGCTGTTTTTT.